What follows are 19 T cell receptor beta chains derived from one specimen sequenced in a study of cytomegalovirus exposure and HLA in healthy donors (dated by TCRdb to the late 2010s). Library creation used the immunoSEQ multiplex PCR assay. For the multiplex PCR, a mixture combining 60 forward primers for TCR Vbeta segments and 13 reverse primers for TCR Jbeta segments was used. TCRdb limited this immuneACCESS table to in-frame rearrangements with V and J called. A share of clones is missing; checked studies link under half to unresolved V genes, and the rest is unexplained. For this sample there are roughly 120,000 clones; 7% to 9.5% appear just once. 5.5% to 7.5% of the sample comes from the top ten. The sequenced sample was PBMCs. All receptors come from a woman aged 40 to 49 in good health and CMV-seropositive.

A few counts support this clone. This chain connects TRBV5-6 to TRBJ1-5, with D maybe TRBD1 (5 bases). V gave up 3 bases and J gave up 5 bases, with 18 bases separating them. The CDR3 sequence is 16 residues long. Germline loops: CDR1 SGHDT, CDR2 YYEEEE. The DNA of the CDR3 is TGTGCCAGCAGCTCAGGCCGGGGAGGGACCCATCAGCCCCAGCATTTT. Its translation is CASSSGRGGTHQPQHF.

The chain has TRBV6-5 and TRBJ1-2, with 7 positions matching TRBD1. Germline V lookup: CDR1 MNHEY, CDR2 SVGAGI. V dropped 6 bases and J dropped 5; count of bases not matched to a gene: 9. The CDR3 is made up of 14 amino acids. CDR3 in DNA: TGTGCCAGCAGGACCCCCGGGACAGCATATGGCTACACCTTC. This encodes CASRTPGTAYGYTF.

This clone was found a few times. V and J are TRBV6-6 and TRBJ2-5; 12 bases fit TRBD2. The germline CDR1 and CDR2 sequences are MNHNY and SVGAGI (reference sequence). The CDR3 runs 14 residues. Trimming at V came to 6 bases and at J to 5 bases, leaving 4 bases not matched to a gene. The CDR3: CASRPTSGGETQYF. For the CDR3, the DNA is TGTGCCAGCAGACCGACTAGCGGGGGCGAGACCCAGTACTTC.

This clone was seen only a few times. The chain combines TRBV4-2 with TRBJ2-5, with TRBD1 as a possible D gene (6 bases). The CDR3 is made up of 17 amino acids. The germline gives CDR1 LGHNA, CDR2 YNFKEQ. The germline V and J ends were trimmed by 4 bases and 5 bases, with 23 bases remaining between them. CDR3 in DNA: TGTGCCAGCAGCCCTATCGACAGGTCCCGTTTACGGGAGACCCAGTACTTC. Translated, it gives CASSPIDRSRLRETQYF.

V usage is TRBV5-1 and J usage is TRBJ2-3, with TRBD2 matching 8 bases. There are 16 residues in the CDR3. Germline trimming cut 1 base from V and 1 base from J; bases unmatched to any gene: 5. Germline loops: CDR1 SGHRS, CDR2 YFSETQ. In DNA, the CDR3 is TGCGCCAGCAGCTTGTCCTTAGCGGGACGCACAGATACGCAGTATTTT. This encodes CASSLSLAGRTDTQYF.

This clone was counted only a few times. The CDR3: CASSVGGLDNEQFF. DNA of the CDR3: TGCGCCAGCAGCGTTGGCGGCCTAGACAATGAGCAGTTCTTC. This rearrangement joins TRBV5-1 to TRBJ2-1; the D is unclear. The CDR3 is 14 amino acids. V dropped 4 bases and J dropped 5 bases, with 13 bases sitting between them. Per the germline V gene, CDR1 is SGHRS and CDR2 is YFSETQ.

DNA of the CDR3: TGTGCCAGCAGCTTGGGACAGGGGGCGCAGACTAATGAAAAACTGTTTTTT. Translating gives CASSLGQGAQTNEKLFF. V usage is TRBV7-8 and J usage is TRBJ1-4; 12 bases map to TRBD1. This CDR3 is 17 amino acids long. The V and J ends lost 3 bases and 2 bases, in that order; junction bases with no gene match: 4. CDR1 SGHVS and CDR2 FQNEAQ come from the germline V gene.

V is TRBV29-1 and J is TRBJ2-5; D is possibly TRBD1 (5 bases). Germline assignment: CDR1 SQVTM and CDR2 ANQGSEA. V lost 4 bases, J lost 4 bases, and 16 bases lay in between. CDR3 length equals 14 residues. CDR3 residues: CSVGAGNRGETQYF. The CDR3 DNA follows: TGCAGCGTTGGAGCAGGGAACCGCGGAGAGACCCAGTACTTC.

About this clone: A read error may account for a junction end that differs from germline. The CDR3 is CASSLSGVTEASF. The DNA of the CDR3 is TGTGCCAGCAGCTTGTCAGGGGTCACTGAAGCTTCCTTT. This chain links TRBV5-6 with TRBJ1-1; D possibly corresponds to TRBD1 (6 bases). Looked up from germline, CDR1 is SGHDT and CDR2 is YYEEEE. This CDR3 is built from 13 residues.

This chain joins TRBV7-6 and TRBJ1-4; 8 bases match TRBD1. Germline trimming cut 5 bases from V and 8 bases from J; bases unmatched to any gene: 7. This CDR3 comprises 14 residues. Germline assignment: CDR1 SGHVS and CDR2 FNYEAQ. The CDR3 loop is CASSLDRVGEKLFF. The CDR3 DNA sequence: TGTGCCAGCAGCCTGGACAGGGTAGGGGAAAAACTGTTTTTT.

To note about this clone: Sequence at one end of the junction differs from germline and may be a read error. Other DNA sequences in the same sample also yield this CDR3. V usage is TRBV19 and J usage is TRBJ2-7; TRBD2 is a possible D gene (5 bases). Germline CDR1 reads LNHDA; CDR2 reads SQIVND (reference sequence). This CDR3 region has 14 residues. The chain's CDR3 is CASKRTESSYEQYF. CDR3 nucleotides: TGCGCCAGTAAGCGGACGGAGAGCTCCTACGAGCAGTACTTC.

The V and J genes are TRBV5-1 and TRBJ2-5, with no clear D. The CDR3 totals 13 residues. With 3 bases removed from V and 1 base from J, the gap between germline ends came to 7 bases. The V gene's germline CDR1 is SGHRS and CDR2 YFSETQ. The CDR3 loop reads CASSWSPQETQYF. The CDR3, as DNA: TGCGCCAGCAGCTGGAGTCCCCAAGAGACCCAGTACTTC.

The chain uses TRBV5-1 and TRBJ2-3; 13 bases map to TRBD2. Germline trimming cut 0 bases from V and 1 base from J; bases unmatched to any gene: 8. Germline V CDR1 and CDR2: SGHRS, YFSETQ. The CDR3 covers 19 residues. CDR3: CASSLATSGGAIRTDTQYF. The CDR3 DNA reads TGCGCCAGCAGCTTGGCCACTAGCGGGGGGGCGATTCGCACAGATACGCAGTATTTT.

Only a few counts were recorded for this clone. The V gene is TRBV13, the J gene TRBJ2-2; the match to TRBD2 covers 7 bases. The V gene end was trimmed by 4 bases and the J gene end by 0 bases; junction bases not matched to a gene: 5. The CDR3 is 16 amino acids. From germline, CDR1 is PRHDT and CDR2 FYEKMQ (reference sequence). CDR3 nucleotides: TGTGCCAGCAGCTCCACGGGGGGTGCGAACACCGGGGAGCTGTTTTTT. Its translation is CASSSTGGANTGELFF.

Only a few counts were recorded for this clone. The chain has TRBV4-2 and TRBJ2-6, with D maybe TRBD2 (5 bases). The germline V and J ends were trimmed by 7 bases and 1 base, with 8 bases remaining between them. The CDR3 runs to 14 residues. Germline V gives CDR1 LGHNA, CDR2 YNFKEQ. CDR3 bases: TGTGCCAGCACCACGGGATCTGGGGCCAACGTCCTGACTTTC. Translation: CASTTGSGANVLTF.

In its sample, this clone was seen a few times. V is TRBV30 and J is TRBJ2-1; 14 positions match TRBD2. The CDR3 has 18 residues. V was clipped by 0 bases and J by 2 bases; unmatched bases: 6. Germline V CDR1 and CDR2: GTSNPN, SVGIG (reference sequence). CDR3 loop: CAWSVRLAGGWAYNEQFF. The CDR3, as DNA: TGTGCCTGGAGTGTAAGACTAGCGGGGGGGTGGGCCTACAATGAGCAGTTCTTC. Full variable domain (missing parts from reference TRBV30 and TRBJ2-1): SQTIHQWPATLVQPVGSPLSLECTVEGTSNPNLYWYRQAAGRGLQLLFYSVGIGQISSEVPQNLSASRPQDRQFILSSKKLLLSDSGFYLCAWSVRLAGGWAYNEQFFGPGTRLTVL.

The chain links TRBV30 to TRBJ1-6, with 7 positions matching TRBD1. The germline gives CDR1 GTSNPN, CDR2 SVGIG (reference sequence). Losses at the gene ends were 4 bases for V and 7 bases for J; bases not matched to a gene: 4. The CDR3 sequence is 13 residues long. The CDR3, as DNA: TGTGCCTGGATGTTGACAGGGAATTCACCCCTCCACTTT. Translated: CAWMLTGNSPLHF.

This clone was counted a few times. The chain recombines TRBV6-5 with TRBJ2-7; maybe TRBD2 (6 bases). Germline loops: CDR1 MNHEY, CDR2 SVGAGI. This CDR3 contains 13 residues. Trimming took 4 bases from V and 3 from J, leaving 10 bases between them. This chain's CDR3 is CASSSPGDYEQYF. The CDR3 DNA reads TGTGCCAGCAGTTCCCCGGGAGACTACGAGCAGTACTTC.

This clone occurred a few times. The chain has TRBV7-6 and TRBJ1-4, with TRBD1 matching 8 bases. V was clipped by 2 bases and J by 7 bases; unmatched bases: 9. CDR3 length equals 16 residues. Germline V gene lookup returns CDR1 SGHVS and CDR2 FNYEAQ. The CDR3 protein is CASSLRQGHLTEKLFF. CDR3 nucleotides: TGTGCCAGCAGCTTAAGACAGGGGCACCTAACTGAAAAACTGTTTTTT.